Listed below are T cell receptor beta chains from one sample, sequenced in a study of T cell changes during pregnancy in multiple sclerosis. The repertoire was sequenced with immunoSEQ multiplex PCR; TCRdb's copy has only in-frame clones and lacks some. The sample consists of about 30,000 clones, 89% of them appearing once. The material sequenced was CD8+ T cells from peripheral blood mononuclear cells, taken in the second trimester of pregnancy. The receptors were sampled from a female donor with multiple sclerosis, enrolled in a pregnancy study. CDR3s include the opening cysteine and the closing phenylalanine or tryptophan. A D gene is named only where the DNA matches it firmly. Some rows mark clone size as missing; the rest say once, few, many or name a class of expanded clone.

d_call clone_size j_call v_call cdr3_nt cdr3_aa
TRBD1 - TRBJ2-2 TRBV25-1 TGTGCCAGCAGTGACCTCAGGGGGCCGAACACCGGGGAGCTGTTTTTT CASSDLRGPNTGELFF
TRBD2 - TRBJ2-5 TRBV5-4 TGTGCCAGCAGCTTGGAAGGCGGGAGAGAGACCCAGTACTTC CASSLEGGRETQYF
TRBD2 - TRBJ2-7 TRBV27 TGTGCCAGCAGTCCGGGACTAGCTACCTACGAGCAGTACTTC CASSPGLATYEQYF
TRBD1 - TRBJ2-7 TRBV9 TGTGCCAGCAGCGTAGAGGCAGGGGGTCAGGGCGAGCAGTACTTC CASSVEAGGQGEQYF
- - TRBJ1-3 TRBV7-3 TGTGCCGGTCGAGAACAGGGTACTGGAAACACCATATATTTT CAGREQGTGNTIYF
- - TRBJ2-1 TRBV29-1 TGCAGCGTCCAGACAGACTACAATGAGCAGTTCTTC CSVQTDYNEQFF
- - TRBJ2-5 TRBV7-9 TGTGCCAGCAGCTTAGTTGAGGAAGGAGAGACCCAGTACTTC CASSLVEEGETQYF
- few TRBJ2-7 TRBV19 TGTGCCAGTGGGGCGAACGAGCAGTACTTC CASGANEQYF
TRBD1 - TRBJ2-7 TRBV6-1 TGTGCCAGCAACAAAGGACAGGATGTCGGGGAGCAGTACTTC CASNKGQDVGEQYF
- - TRBJ1-1 TRBV11-2 TGTGCCAGCAGCCTCGGGGGAGGGGTAAAAGCTTTCTTT CASSLGGGVKAFF
- once TRBJ1-1 TRBV10-3 TGTGCCATCAGTGGATCGAGGGAGACACTGAACACTGAAGCTTTCTTT CAISGSRETLNTEAFF
TRBD2 - TRBJ2-7 TRBV11-2 TGTGCCAGCAGCTTAACTAGCGGGAGGAACGGGTACGAGCAGTACTTC CASSLTSGRNGYEQYF
- - TRBJ1-1 TRBV5-4 TGTGCCAGCAGCTTCCGGGGTGGGGACACTGAAGCTTTCTTT CASSFRGGDTEAFF
TRBD2 - TRBJ2-1 TRBV4-2 TGTGCCAGCAGCCCCCTGACCGGGACTAGCGGTAATGAGCAGTTCTTC CASSPLTGTSGNEQFF
- - TRBJ2-7 TRBV4-3 TGCGCCAGCAGCCAATTTGGCGGGGCTCGCTCCTACGAGCAGTACTTC CASSQFGGARSYEQYF
- - TRBJ2-3 TRBV6-5 TGTGCCAGCAGTCCCCGTGTCCCTAGAGGAGATACGCAGTATTTT CASSPRVPRGDTQYF
- - TRBJ2-7 TRBV5-1 TGCGCCAGCAGCTTGTCCGTTGGTCAAGTGCAGGGCCTCGGGTTCGAGCAGTACTTC CASSLSVGQVQGLGFEQYF
- - TRBJ2-1 TRBV29-1 TGCAGCGTAGAACCCAGGGACTCCTACAATGAGCAGTTCTTC CSVEPRDSYNEQFF
- - TRBJ2-5 TRBV29-1 TGCAGCGTTGAAGACGGTACAGAGACCCAGTACTTC CSVEDGTETQYF
TRBD1 - TRBJ2-7 TRBV5-4 TGTGCCAGCAGCTCTCAGGGGGCGATAGGTTCCGAGCAGTACTTC CASSSQGAIGSEQYF
- medium-sized TRBJ2-6 TRBV4-1 TGCGCCAGCAGCCAAGATCCGTTCTCTGGGGCCAACGTCCTGACTTTC CASSQDPFSGANVLTF
- - TRBJ2-2 TRBV6-4 TGTGCCAGCAGTGACACTTCGGACAGGGAGGGTACCGGGGAGCTGTTTTTT CASSDTSDREGTGELFF
- - TRBJ1-2 TRBV27 TGTGCCAGCAGTCAAGGACAGCTATATGGCTACACCTTC CASSQGQLYGYTF
- - TRBJ1-2 TRBV5-1 TGCGCCAGCAGCTTGGGCAGGGACTATGGCTACACCTTC CASSLGRDYGYTF
TRBD2 - TRBJ2-3 TRBV6-4 TGTGCCAGCAGTGACAGGAGCGGGACGGGCACAGATACGCAGTATTTT CASSDRSGTGTDTQYF
- - TRBJ1-1 TRBV5-8 TGTGCCAGCAGCTTGGCGGTCAGGGATTCTTTCTTT CASSLAVRDSFF
- - TRBJ2-2 TRBV5-4 TGTGCCAGCAGCTCGCTATTAGGGAGCACCGGGGAGCTGTTTTTT CASSSLLGSTGELFF
- - TRBJ1-2 TRBV7-9 TGTGCCAGCATCCTCCTTACCTCCTCCTTCGGTGGCTACACCTTC CASILLTSSFGGYTF
TRBD2 - TRBJ2-5 TRBV7-9 TGTGCCAGCAGCTTTCTGGCGGGAGGGTACCAAGAGACCCAGTACTTC CASSFLAGGYQETQYF
TRBD1 once TRBJ2-7 TRBV5-6 TGTGCCAGCAGCTTGTCGACAGGGAGATGGTACGAGCAGTACTTC CASSLSTGRWYEQYF
- - TRBJ1-1 TRBV11-2 TGTGCCAGCAGCTTAGAAAGGGGCTCTGAAGCTTTCTTT CASSLERGSEAFF
- - TRBJ2-1 TRBV6-5 TGTGCCAGCAGTTACTCGAAATTCGGGGGAAATGAGCAGTTCTTC CASSYSKFGGNEQFF
- - TRBJ2-1 TRBV19 TGTGCCAGCGACAGTTCTAATGAGCAGTTCTTC CASDSSNEQFF
- - TRBJ1-2 TRBV5-1 TGCGCCAGCAGCTTGGCCGTCCTGGGACAAGTCTATGGCTACACCTTC CASSLAVLGQVYGYTF
TRBD2 - TRBJ2-7 TRBV27 TGTGCCAGCAGCCTAGCGGGAGGTCTCTACGAGCAGTACTTC CASSLAGGLYEQYF
TRBD1 - TRBJ1-2 TRBV28 TGTGCCAGCAGCCAGACAGGGTCTGTTGGCTACACCTTC CASSQTGSVGYTF
TRBD1 - TRBJ2-7 TRBV7-6 TGTGCCAGCAGCCCTAGTCAGGGGGCGAAGGACGAGCAGTACTTC CASSPSQGAKDEQYF
TRBD1 - TRBJ2-7 TRBV28 TGTGCCAGCAGTGGGACAGGGGGGACCTACGAGCAGTACTTC CASSGTGGTYEQYF
TRBD2 - TRBJ2-5 TRBV27 TGTGCCAGCAGTCCTAGCGGGAGCGGGGAGACCCAGTACTTC CASSPSGSGETQYF
- once TRBJ1-1 TRBV5-4 TGTGCCAGCAGCTTAACAACAGGTAACACTGAAGCTTTCTTT CASSLTTGNTEAFF
- once TRBJ2-5 TRBV9 TGTGCCAGCAGCGTACAGGGGTTTCAAGAGACCCAGTACTTC CASSVQGFQETQYF
- - TRBJ2-7 TRBV7-9 TGTGCCAGCAGTTCCCAGGATTTGTCCTACGAGCAGTACTTC CASSSQDLSYEQYF
TRBD2 - TRBJ2-7 TRBV7-9 TGTGCCAGCAGCTTATCGTATCCGGGACTAGGGTCCTCCTACGAGCAGTACTTC CASSLSYPGLGSSYEQYF
- - TRBJ2-2 TRBV14 TGTGCCAGCAGCCTCACTAGCAACACCGGGGAGCTGTTTTTT CASSLTSNTGELFF
TRBD1 once TRBJ2-7 TRBV15 TGTGCCACCGGAACCGGGACAGATTACTACGAGCAGTACTTC CATGTGTDYYEQYF
TRBD1 - TRBJ2-1 TRBV19 TGTGCCAGTAGTATAGTGCCAGGACAGGTCAATGAGCAGTTCTTC CASSIVPGQVNEQFF
TRBD2 - TRBJ2-1 TRBV5-1 TGCGCCAGCAGCTTGGCCGGAGCGGGGCTATACAATGAGCAGTTCTTC CASSLAGAGLYNEQFF
TRBD1 few TRBJ1-1 TRBV7-6 TGTGCCAGCAGCTATCAGACAGGGGAGGTCACTGAAGCTTTCTTT CASSYQTGEVTEAFF
- - TRBJ2-7 TRBV30 TGTGCCTGGAGTGTAACGATAGGGAGCTCCTACGAGCAGTACTTC CAWSVTIGSSYEQYF
TRBD2 - TRBJ2-3 TRBV30 TGTGCCTGGAGCTCTAGCGGGGGGGCAGATACGCAGTATTTT CAWSSSGGADTQYF
- - TRBJ2-2 TRBV2 TGTGCCAGCAGTGACCACCGGGGGACCGGGGAGCTGTTTTTT CASSDHRGTGELFF
- - TRBJ1-1 TRBV27 TGTGCCAGCAGTTCCGCGGGGGGAATTACCACTGAAGCTTTCTTT CASSSAGGITTEAFF
TRBD1 - TRBJ2-3 TRBV9 TGTGCCAGCAGCGTAGGACAGGGCGAAAGCACAGATACGCAGTATTTT CASSVGQGESTDTQYF